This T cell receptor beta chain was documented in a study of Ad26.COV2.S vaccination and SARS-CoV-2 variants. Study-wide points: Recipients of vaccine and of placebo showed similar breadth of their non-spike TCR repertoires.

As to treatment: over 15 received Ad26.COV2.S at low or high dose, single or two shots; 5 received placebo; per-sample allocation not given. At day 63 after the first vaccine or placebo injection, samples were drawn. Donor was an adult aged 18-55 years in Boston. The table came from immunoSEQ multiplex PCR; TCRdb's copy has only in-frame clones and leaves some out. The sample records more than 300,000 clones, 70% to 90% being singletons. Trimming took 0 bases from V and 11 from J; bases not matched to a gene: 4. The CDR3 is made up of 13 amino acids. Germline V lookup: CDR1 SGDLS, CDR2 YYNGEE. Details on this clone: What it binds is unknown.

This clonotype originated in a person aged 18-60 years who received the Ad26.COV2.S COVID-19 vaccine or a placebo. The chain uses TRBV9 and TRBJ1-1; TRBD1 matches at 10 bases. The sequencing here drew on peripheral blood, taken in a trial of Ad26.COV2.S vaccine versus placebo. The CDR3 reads CASSVVGQGIAFF. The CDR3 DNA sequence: TGTGCCAGCAGCGTAGTGGGACAGGGGATTGCTTTCTTT.